The clone carrying this TCR beta chain was detected many times. This could be a read error, since a much larger clone is one nucleotide away. Trimming removed 4 bases from V and 7 bases from J, with 9 bases in between. The germline CDR1 and CDR2 sequences are KGHDR and SFDVKD. The length of the CDR3 is 12 residues. The data stem from a study of Graves' ophthalmopathy and Graves' hyperthyroidism. Moderate-to-severe activity, CAS at least 3, NOSPECS at least 4 and duration under 3 months characterized donors with ophthalmopathy. Exclusion criteria comprised other autoimmune diseases, uncontrolled infections, pregnancy or lactation in patients. The sequenced template was RNA, covering the TCR beta CDR3 region. First-round RT-PCR used HTBI primers; second-round multiplex PCR followed. TCRdb independently ran MiXCR on the multiplex PCR reads; one entry per CDR3 protein. The table has about 400,000 distinct CDR3 sequences, approximately 16% seen once.

This TCR derives from a woman under 30 with Graves' ophthalmopathy. The chain couples TRBV24-1 to TRBJ1-1; the D is unclear. Sequenced: peripheral blood. CDR3 in DNA: TGTGCCACCAGTGACTCTACCAATGAAGCTTTCTTT. Its protein product is CATSDSTNEAFF.